Listed below are T cell receptor beta chains from one sample, sequenced in a study of blood T cell repertoires in COVID-19. The repertoire was sequenced with immunoSEQ multiplex PCR; TCRdb's copy has only in-frame clones and lacks some. The sample includes about 100,000 clones, roughly 80% of them seen just once. Sequenced material: peripheral blood. Receptors originate from a man in his 70s with active or convalescent COVID-19. The CDR3 runs from the conserved cysteine through the conserved F or W. A D gene is named only where the DNA matches it firmly. Clone size is not always given. Where it is, it says once, few, many or a class for expanded clones.

J | V | size | D | CDR3 | DNA
TRBJ2-3 | TRBV6-6 | . | . | CASSLGPSAGADTQYF | TGTGCCAGCAGTTTAGGCCCTTCGGCGGGCGCAGATACGCAGTATTTT
TRBJ2-2 | TRBV30 | . | . | CAWSGREGRQGSGELFF | TGTGCCTGGAGTGGTCGTGAAGGCAGACAAGGTAGCGGGGAGCTGTTTTTT
TRBJ2-3 | TRBV18 | . | TRBD1 | CASSPLTGSTDTQYF | TGTGCCAGCTCACCCCTGACAGGGAGCACAGATACGCAGTATTTT
TRBJ2-2 | TRBV7-8 | . | TRBD1 | CASSLRQGATGELFF | TGTGCCAGCAGCTTAAGGCAGGGGGCAACCGGGGAGCTGTTTTTT
TRBJ1-2 | TRBV2 | . | . | CASSPQGAYGYTF | TGTGCCAGCAGTCCACAGGGCGCCTATGGCTACACCTTC
TRBJ2-5 | TRBV12-5 | . | . | CASGLKEGGGETQYF | TGTGCTAGTGGTCTCAAGGAGGGAGGGGGAGAGACCCAGTACTTC
TRBJ2-3 | TRBV18 | . | TRBD1 | CASSPRGGQGGTDTQYF | TGTGCCAGCTCCCCCCGAGGAGGACAGGGCGGCACAGATACGCAGTATTTT
TRBJ2-3 | TRBV18 | . | . | CASSSPGREHTQYF | TGTGCCAGCTCATCCCCCGGCCGGGAGCATACGCAGTATTTT
TRBJ2-1 | TRBV28 | . | TRBD2 | CASSSLAGEQFF | TGTGCCAGCAGTTCTTTAGCGGGAGAGCAGTTCTTC
TRBJ1-2 | TRBV2 | . | . | CASRSGDYFGYTF | TGTGCCAGCAGGTCAGGGGATTACTTCGGCTACACCTTC
TRBJ1-2 | TRBV5-1 | . | . | CASSHDPTGDYGYTF | TGCGCCAGCAGCCACGACCCTACGGGAGACTATGGCTACACCTTC
TRBJ2-7 | TRBV18 | . | TRBD2 | CASSPNLAGPSYEQYF | TGTGCCAGCTCACCAAATCTAGCGGGACCCTCCTACGAGCAGTACTTC
TRBJ2-7 | TRBV2 | . | . | CASGSGDSSYEQYF | TGTGCAAGCGGAAGTGGGGACTCCTCCTACGAGCAGTACTTC
TRBJ2-7 | TRBV3-1/TRBV3-2 | . | TRBD1 | CASSRWDRRSYEQYF | TGTGCCAGCAGCCGATGGGACAGGCGCTCCTACGAGCAGTACTTC
TRBJ1-5 | TRBV19 | . | TRBD1 | CASTKTGGYSNQPQHF | TGTGCCAGTACCAAAACAGGGGGCTATAGCAATCAGCCCCAGCATTTT
TRBJ2-3 | TRBV6-2/TRBV6-3 | . | TRBD2 | CASSDRAGDADTQYF | TGTGCCAGCAGTGACCGAGCGGGAGACGCAGATACGCAGTATTTT
TRBJ2-1 | TRBV19 | . | TRBD1 | CASSVTGTYNEQFF | TGTGCCAGTAGTGTGACAGGGACCTACAATGAGCAGTTCTTC
TRBJ1-1 | TRBV5-1 | . | . | CASSLTGLNTEAFF | TGCGCCAGCAGCCTAACAGGTCTGAACACTGAAGCTTTCTTT
TRBJ1-6 | TRBV6-4 | . | TRBD1 | CASMRQGDYSPLHF | TGTGCCAGCATGAGACAGGGGGACTACTCACCCCTCCACTTT
TRBJ1-2 | TRBV6-2/TRBV6-3 | . | TRBD1 | CASSPANTGGSGYTF | TGTGCCAGCAGTCCGGCTAATACAGGGGGGTCCGGCTACACCTTC
TRBJ1-1 | TRBV2 | . | . | CASVGQTNTEAFF | TGTGCCAGCGTTGGACAGACGAACACTGAAGCTTTCTTT
TRBJ1-6 | TRBV9 | few | . | CASSTQANNSPLHF | TGTGCCAGCAGCACCCAAGCGAATAATTCACCCCTCCACTTT
TRBJ2-7 | TRBV12-3/TRBV12-4 | . | . | CASSFGGYEQYF | TGTGCCAGCAGTTTTGGAGGTTACGAGCAGTACTTC
TRBJ2-1 | TRBV5-5 | . | . | CASSFTEYSYNEQFF | TGTGCCAGCAGCTTTACAGAGTACTCCTACAATGAGCAGTTCTTC
TRBJ2-7 | TRBV9 | . | TRBD1 | CASSSRTGGETEQYF | TGTGCCAGCAGCTCGCGGACAGGGGGCGAAACCGAGCAGTACTTC
TRBJ2-1 | TRBV5-1 | . | TRBD2 | CASSLGLARAASNEQFF | TGCGCCAGCAGCTTAGGACTAGCGAGGGCCGCGAGCAATGAGCAGTTCTTC
TRBJ2-7 | TRBV5-1 | . | . | CASSLGQSSYEQYF | TGCGCCAGCAGCCTAGGACAGAGCTCCTACGAGCAGTACTTC
TRBJ2-3 | TRBV5-5 | . | TRBD1 | CASTRQGRDTQYF | TGTGCCAGCACCCGACAGGGCCGCGATACGCAGTATTTT
TRBJ2-2 | TRBV9 | . | TRBD2 | CASSVAGTSGADTGELFF | TGTGCCAGCAGCGTAGCGGGGACTAGCGGGGCCGACACCGGGGAGCTGTTTTTT
TRBJ2-5 | TRBV5-6 | . | . | CASSLPREETQYF | TGTGCCAGCAGCTTGCCCAGGGAAGAGACCCAGTACTTC
TRBJ2-5 | TRBV5-6 | . | TRBD1 | CASSLGQGVETQYF | TGTGCCAGCAGCTTGGGACAGGGGGTTGAGACCCAGTACTTC
TRBJ1-1 | TRBV5-1 | few | TRBD1 | CASSLGDRGNTEAFF | TGCGCCAGCAGCTTGGGTGACAGGGGGAACACTGAAGCTTTCTTT
TRBJ1-1 | TRBV5-1 | . | . | CASFRGGGGPTEAFF | TGCGCCAGCTTCCGGGGGGGAGGTGGACCAACCGAAGCTTTCTTT
TRBJ1-3 | TRBV5-6 | . | . | CASSLLGNTIYF | TGTGCCAGCAGCTTGTTAGGAAACACCATATATTTT
TRBJ1-2 | TRBV15 | . | . | CATTSRVDYGYTF | TGTGCCACCACCTCCAGGGTCGACTATGGCTACACCTTC
TRBJ2-3 | TRBV5-5 | . | . | CASSLSGTDTQYF | TGTGCCAGCAGCTTGTCCGGGACAGATACGCAGTATTTT
TRBJ1-2 | TRBV29-1 | . | TRBD1 | CSVSGQGVVYGYTF | TGCAGCGTTTCGGGACAGGGGGTGGTCTATGGCTACACCTTC
TRBJ2-5 | TRBV7-3 | . | TRBD2 | CASSYPLGAGVAETQYF | TGTGCCAGCAGCTACCCCTTAGGGGCGGGAGTTGCCGAGACCCAGTACTTC
TRBJ2-1 | TRBV5-6 | . | . | CASSFDRQRAYEQFF | TGTGCCAGCAGCTTTGACAGGCAAAGGGCCTATGAGCAGTTCTTC
TRBJ1-2 | TRBV28 | . | . | CASSFSGTSLGYTF | TGTGCCAGCAGTTTCTCCGGGACATCGCTCGGCTACACCTTC
TRBJ1-2 | TRBV3-1/TRBV3-2 | . | TRBD1 | CASSQTGGSPYGYTF | TGTGCCAGCAGCCAGACAGGGGGTTCCCCCTATGGCTACACCTTC
TRBJ1-1 | TRBV10-1 | . | TRBD1 | CASRRDRNTEAFF | TGCGCCAGCAGACGGGACAGGAACACTGAAGCTTTCTTT
TRBJ2-1 | TRBV24-1 | few | TRBD2 | CATSSTSGAYNEQFF | TGTGCCACCAGTTCGACTAGCGGGGCCTACAATGAGCAGTTCTTC
TRBJ2-2 | TRBV4-1 | . | . | CASSQDGGIGTGELFF | TGCGCCAGCAGCCAAGATGGAGGGATCGGCACCGGGGAGCTGTTTTTT